The sequence of this T cell receptor (beta chain) was determined in a study of post-analysis software for immune sequencing data. Findings and limits, study-wide: Controls had lower frequencies than patients of four or five TRBV segments, which included TRBV5-6, TRBV5-1 and TRBV20-1. By F measure, samples from a shared preparation batch strongly co-clustered.

CDR3 length: 16 residues. The germline V gene has CDR1 SGHAT and CDR2 FQNNGV. V lost 4 bases and J lost 2, with 17 bases in between. Unique molecular identifiers were present in the TCR beta cDNA libraries. TCRdb passed the PCR reads through MiXCR, listing each CDR3 protein once. The sample shows fewer than 550,000 distinct CDR3 sequences, 30% to 40% of them seen only once. On this clonotype: Its antigen remains unknown.

Source material: blood. The rearrangement uses TRBV11-2 and TRBJ2-5, with D possibly TRBD1 on 8 matching bases. The receptor was derived from a girl under 18 with multiple sclerosis. CDR3 sequence reads: CASSSKRDRLQETQYF. The CDR3 nucleotides are TGTGCCAGCAGCTCCAAGCGGGACAGGCTACAAGAGACCCAGTACTTC.